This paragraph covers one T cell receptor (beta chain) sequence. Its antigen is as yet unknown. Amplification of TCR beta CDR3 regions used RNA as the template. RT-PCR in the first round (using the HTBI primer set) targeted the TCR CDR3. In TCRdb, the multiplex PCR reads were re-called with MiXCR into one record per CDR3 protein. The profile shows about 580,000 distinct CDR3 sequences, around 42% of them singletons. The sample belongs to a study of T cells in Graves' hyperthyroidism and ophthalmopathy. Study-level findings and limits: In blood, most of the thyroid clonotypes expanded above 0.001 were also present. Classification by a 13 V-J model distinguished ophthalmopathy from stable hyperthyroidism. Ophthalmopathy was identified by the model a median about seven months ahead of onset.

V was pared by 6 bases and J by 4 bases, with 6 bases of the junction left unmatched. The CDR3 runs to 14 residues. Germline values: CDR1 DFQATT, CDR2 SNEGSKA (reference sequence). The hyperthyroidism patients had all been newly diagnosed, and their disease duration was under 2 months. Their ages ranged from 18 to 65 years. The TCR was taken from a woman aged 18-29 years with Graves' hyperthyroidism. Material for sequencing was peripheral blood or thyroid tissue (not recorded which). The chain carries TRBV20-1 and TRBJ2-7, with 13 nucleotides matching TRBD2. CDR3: CSAGTSGIEYEQYF. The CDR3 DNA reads TGCAGTGCCGGGACTAGCGGGATTGAATACGAGCAGTACTTC.